This T cell receptor beta chain was retrieved from a study of T-cell memory formation after mild COVID-19 (dated by TCRdb to about 2021). Broadly, across the study: TCR sequence clusters from the two donors were found to be largely donor specific. In two donors, T-cell clones that expanded and contracted after mild COVID-19 were tracked by sequencing TCRalpha and TCRbeta repertoires over time. Two young, previously healthy adult volunteers, one female and one male, were included in the cohort. What the study reported, not specific to this receptor: The study included only a couple of mild cases, and larger cohorts that include severe cases with pre-infection samples were judged to be necessary. The second-wave clones that peaked on day 37 were not confirmed to be SARS-CoV-2 specific. Some responding clones were found in pre-infection memory, which suggests that pre-existing cross-reactive memory T cells took part in the SARS-CoV-2 response. Clones contracting from day 15 to 85 had balanced CD4/CD8 phenotypes, while a second wave expanding from day 15 to 37 was biased towards CD4+. Contracting CD4+ clones were located mainly in the CM and EM memory subsets, whereas CD8+ clones were found to be enriched in EMRA.

The sequencer listed for this sample is Illumina NovaSeq 6000. TCRalpha and TCRbeta cDNA libraries were built by 5'RACE with constant-segment primers, adding sample barcodes and unique molecular identifiers. RNA was extracted from every sample with Trizol reagent. Library amplification was performed in two PCR steps, and a second sample barcode and Illumina TruSeq adapters were introduced in the second step. Sequencing of libraries was performed on an Illumina NovaSeq with 2 x 150 bp paired-end reads. The paper's processing steps were these. The reads were demultiplexed and collapsed into UMI-guided consensus sequences using migec v1.2.7. With mixcr v2.1.11, UMI consensuses were aligned to TRA and TRB V and J templates and assembled into clonotypes. Clonotypes were classified as expanded or contracted when called significant by both edgeR and NoisET, with noise models trained on biological replicates. For edgeR calls, the thresholds were a false discovery rate-adjusted p below 0.01 and a log2 fold-change of 1. As an exploratory analysis of dynamics, max-normalized trajectories of the 1000 most abundant clonotypes were examined by PCA with hierarchical clustering. The CD4 or CD8 phenotype of responding clones was assigned using the separately sequenced CD4+ and CD8+ repertoires. The public sequencing data were trimmed at Q25 with fastp and processed into clonotypes with MiXCR by TCRdb, which kept only in-frame beta chains. Rows with one shared CDR3 protein collapse into an entry with the most common genes and DNA. These V and J calls are TCRdb output, not the study's own analysis. In all, the sample holds about 560,000 distinct CDR3 sequences, and roughly a sixth of those were seen once. The ten largest clones capture about 7.5% of the sample.

From the germline V gene (reference sequence), CDR1 is DFQATT and CDR2 is SNEGSKA. V and J are truncated by 0 bases and 3 bases respectively, leaving an intervening sequence of 14 bases. Including the terminal cysteine and phenylalanine, the CDR3 comprises 15 residues. Just CDR3 DNA is preserved here, 45 bases in frame from base 1. This clonotype showed up just a few times. Its antigen remains undetermined. No per-base quality is available; no much larger clone lies one base away. Ficoll-Paque density gradient centrifugation was the method used to isolate PBMCs. This chain is built from TRBV20-1 and TRBJ1-1; the D gene cannot be resolved reliably. This sequence was found in an adult woman who had mild COVID-19 (a few samples of this study predate the infection). The sample titles of this study are shuffled in the database, so cell type and time point are left out; the donor was told from shared clones. Sequenced input: PBMCs or a T cell subset sorted from them (not recorded which). CDR3 loop: CSARDRSKIYTEAFF. The sequence in DNA is TGCAGTGCTAGAGATCGTTCGAAAATCTACACTGAAGCTTTCTTT.